Included here is one T cell receptor (beta chain) sequence, with context. Its antigen is as yet unknown. The data originate from a study of shared clonotypes between healthy human individuals. The overall study: Plates per donor: three CD4 naive, three CD4 memory, two CD8 naive, one CD8 memory. The study's findings and limits: Non-shared clonotypes had lower generation probabilities than clonotypes shared by all four sorted-subset donors.

Across several immunoSEQ plates, the genomic DNA of each subset was split evenly. This table comes from immunoSEQ multiplex PCR, and its TCRdb copy is limited to in-frame clones, with some not included. The sample has about 1.5 million clones, 95% to 99% seen once. V was shortened by 6 bases and J by 3 bases, with 14 bases between the two germline ends. CDR1 and CDR2 (germline): MNHEY, SMNVEV (reference sequence). This CDR3 is 15 amino acids long. Nashville, Tennessee was home to all donors, who were Caucasian adults. This receptor was obtained from a man younger than 45 in good health. Sequencing input: naive CD4+ T cells sorted from blood. Sample subset: CD45RA+ positively selected. The chain employs TRBV27 and TRBJ2-2, with D possibly being TRBD2 (6 bases). The CDR3 DNA reads TGTGCCAGCAGGGGGTGGAGGGTGGACACCGGGGAGCTGTTTTTT. Translated, it gives CASRGWRVDTGELFF.